This T cell receptor beta chain was recovered during a study of response to subunit inactivated influenza vaccine. Study results and limitations: Authors proposed each seasonal influenza vaccination draws in few new T cells.

The sample holds a few counts of this clonotype. The target antigen is unknown. The V gene lost 2 bases and the J gene lost 3 bases, with 13 bases spanning the gap. Germline CDR1 is MNHEY and CDR2 is SMNVEV (reference sequence). This CDR3 is built from 15 residues. MiXCR was run by TCRdb on the RT-PCR reads, yielding one entry per CDR3 protein. The repertoire holds about 530,000 distinct CDR3 sequences, with about 11% as singletons. V and J are TRBV27 and TRBJ1-1, with D hard to call. This sequence was found in a man aged 50 to 60 who received an inactivated influenza vaccine. This sample comprised PBMCs from blood, obtained on the day of vaccination. The CDR3 nucleotides are TGTGCCAGCAGTTTAAGTGGTGACTGGGACACTGAAGCTTTCTTT. It translates to CASSLSGDWDTEAFF.